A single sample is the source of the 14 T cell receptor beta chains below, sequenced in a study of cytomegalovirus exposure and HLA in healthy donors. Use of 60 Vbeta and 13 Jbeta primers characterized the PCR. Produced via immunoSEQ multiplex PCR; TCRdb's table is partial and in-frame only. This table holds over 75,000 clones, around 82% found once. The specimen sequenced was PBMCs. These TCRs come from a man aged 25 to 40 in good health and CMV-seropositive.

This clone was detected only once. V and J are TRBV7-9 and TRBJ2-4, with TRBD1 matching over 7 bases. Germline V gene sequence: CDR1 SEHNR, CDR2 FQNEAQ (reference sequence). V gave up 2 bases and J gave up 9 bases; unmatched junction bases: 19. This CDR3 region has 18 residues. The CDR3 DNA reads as TGTGCCAGCAGCTTAACCCCAATACACGACAGGGACGGACCCATTCAGTACTTC. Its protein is CASSLTPIHDRDGPIQYF.

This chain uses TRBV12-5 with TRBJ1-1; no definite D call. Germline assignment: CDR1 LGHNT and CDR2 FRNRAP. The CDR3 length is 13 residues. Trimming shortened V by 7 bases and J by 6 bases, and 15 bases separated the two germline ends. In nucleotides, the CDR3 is TGTGCTAGTGCCATCAACATGGGCCCTGAAGCTTTCTTT. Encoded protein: CASAINMGPEAFF.

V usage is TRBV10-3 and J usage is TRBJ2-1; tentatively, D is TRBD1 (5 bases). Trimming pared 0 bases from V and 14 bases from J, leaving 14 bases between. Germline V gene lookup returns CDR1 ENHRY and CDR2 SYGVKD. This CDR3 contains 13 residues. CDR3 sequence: CAISESQGRNEFF. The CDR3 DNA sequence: TGTGCCATCAGTGAGTCCCAGGGAAGGAACGAGTTCTTC.

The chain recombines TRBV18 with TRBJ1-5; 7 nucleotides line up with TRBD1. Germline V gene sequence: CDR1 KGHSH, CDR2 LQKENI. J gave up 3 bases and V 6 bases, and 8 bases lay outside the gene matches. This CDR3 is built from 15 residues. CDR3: CASSPRGTDNQPQHF. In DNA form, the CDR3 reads TGTGCCAGCTCGCCCAGGGGGACAGACAATCAGCCCCAGCATTTT.

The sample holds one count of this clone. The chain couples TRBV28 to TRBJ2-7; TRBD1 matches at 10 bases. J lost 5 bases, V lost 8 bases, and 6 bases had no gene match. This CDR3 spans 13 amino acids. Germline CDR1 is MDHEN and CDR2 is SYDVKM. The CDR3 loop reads CASEGQGVDEQYF. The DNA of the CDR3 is TGTGCCAGCGAAGGACAGGGGGTCGACGAGCAGTACTTC.

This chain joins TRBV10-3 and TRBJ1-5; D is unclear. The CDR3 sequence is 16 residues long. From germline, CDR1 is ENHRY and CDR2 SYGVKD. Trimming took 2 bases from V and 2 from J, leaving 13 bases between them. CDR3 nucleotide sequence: TGTGCCATCAGTGAGACGAGAGGTTGGGGCAATCAGCCCCAGCATTTT. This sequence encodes CAISETRGWGNQPQHF.

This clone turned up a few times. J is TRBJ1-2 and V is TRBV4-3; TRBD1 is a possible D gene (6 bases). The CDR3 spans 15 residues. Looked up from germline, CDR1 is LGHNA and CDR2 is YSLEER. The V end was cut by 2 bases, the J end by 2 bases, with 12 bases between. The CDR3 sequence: CASSQIQGQNYGYTF. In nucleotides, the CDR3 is TGCGCCAGCAGCCAAATCCAGGGGCAGAACTATGGCTACACCTTC.

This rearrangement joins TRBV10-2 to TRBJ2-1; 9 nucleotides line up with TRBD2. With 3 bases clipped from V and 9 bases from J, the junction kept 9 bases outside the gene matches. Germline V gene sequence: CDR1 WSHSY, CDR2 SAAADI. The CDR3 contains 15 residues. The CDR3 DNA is TGCGCCAGCAGTGAAGCGGGAGGCCCTTTGGCTGAGCAGTTCTTC. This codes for CASSEAGGPLAEQFF.

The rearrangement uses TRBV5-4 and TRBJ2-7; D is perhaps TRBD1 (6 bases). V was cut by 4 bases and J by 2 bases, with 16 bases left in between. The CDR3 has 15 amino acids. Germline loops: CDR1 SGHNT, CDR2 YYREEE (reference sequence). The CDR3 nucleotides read TGTGCCAGCAGCGTGGACAGAGACAACGCCTACGAGCAGTACTTC. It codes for CASSVDRDNAYEQYF.

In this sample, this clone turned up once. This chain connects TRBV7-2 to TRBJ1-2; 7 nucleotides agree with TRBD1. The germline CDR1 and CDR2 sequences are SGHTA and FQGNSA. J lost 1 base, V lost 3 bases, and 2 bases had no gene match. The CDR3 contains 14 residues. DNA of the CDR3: TGTGCCAGCAGCTTCACAGGGGATAACTATGGCTACACCTTC. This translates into CASSFTGDNYGYTF.

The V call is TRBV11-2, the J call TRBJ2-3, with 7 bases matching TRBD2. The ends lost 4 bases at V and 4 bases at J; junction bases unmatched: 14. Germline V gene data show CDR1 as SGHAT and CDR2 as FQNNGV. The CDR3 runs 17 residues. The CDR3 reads CASSSSSWGGVADTQYF. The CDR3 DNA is TGTGCCAGCAGCTCCTCTAGCTGGGGGGGAGTCGCAGATACGCAGTATTTT.

The CDR3 sequence is CASRTSGTWNEQFF. CDR3 in DNA: TGTGCCAGCAGGACTAGCGGGACCTGGAATGAGCAGTTCTTC. The J gene is TRBJ2-1, the V gene TRBV25-1, with 11 bases aligning to TRBD2. Germline-derived CDR1 and CDR2 are MGHDK and SYGVNS. V was pared by 6 bases and J by 7 bases, with 5 bases of the junction left unmatched. The CDR3 contains 14 residues.

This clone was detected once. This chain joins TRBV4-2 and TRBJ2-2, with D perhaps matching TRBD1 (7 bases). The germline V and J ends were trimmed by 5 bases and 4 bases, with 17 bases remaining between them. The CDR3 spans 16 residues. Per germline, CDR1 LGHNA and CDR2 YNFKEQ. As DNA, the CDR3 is TGTGCCAGCAGCGCCCGGGGGACAGAGCTCACCGGGGAGCTGTTTTTT. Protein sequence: CASSARGTELTGELFF.

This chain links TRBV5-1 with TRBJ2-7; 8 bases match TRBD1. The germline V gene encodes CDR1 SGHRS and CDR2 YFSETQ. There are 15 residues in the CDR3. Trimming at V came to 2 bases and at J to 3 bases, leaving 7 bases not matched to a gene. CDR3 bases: TGCGCCAGCAGCTTTAAGGCAGGGGGCGACTACGAGCAGTACTTC. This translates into CASSFKAGGDYEQYF. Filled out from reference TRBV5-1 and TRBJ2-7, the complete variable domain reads KAGVTQTPRYLIKTRGQQVTLSCSPISGHRSVSWYQQTPGQGLQFLFEYFSETQRNKGNFPGRFSGRQFSNSRSEMNVSTLELGDSALYLCASSFKAGGDYEQYFGPGTRLTVT.